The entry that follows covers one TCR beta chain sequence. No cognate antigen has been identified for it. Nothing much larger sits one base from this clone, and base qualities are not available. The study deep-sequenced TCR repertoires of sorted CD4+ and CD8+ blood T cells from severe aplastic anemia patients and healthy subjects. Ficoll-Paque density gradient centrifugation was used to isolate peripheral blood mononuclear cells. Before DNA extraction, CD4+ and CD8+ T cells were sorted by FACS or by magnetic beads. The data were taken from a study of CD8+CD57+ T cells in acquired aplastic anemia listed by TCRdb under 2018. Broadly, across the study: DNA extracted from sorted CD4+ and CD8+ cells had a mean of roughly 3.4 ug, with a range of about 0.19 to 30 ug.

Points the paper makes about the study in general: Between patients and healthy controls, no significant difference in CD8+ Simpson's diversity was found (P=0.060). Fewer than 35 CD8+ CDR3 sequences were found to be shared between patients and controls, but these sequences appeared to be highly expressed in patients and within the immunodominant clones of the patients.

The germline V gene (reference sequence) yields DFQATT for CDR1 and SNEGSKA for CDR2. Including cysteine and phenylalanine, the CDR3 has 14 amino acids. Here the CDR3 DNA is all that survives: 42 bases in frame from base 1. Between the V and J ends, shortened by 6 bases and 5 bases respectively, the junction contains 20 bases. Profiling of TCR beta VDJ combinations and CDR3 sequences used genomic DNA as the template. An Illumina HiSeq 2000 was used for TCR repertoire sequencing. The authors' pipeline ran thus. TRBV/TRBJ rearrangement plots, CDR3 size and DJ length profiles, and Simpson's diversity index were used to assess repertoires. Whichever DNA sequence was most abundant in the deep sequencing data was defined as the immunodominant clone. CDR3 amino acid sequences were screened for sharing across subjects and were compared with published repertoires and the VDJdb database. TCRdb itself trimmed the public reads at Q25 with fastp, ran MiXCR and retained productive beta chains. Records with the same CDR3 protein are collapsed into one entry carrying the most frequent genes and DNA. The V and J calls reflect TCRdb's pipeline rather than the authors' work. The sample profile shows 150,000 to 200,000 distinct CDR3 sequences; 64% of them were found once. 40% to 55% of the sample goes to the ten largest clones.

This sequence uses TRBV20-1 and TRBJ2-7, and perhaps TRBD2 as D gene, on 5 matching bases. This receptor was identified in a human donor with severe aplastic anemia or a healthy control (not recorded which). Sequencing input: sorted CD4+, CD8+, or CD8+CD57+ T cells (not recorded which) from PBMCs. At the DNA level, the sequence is TGCAGTGCCCGGGGTGGGCCCTCCTTTAACGAGCAGTACTTC. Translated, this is CSARGGPSFNEQYF.